The present entry profiles one T cell receptor beta chain with its context. Its antigen target is currently unknown. Base qualities are not provided; no much larger clone lies one nucleotide away. Genomic DNA was isolated from the sorted cells so that the TCRbeta CDR3 region could be sequenced. TCRbeta CDR3 regions were sequenced using the immunoSEQ Assay. TCRdb limited this immuneACCESS table to in-frame rearrangements with V and J called. A share of clones is missing; checked studies link under half to unresolved V genes, and the rest is unexplained. The sample table lists about 99,000 clones, approximately 95% of them with a count of one. Roughly 2.1% of the sample belongs to the ten largest clones. This specimen comes from a study of OX40 agonist ivuxolimab in advanced cancers. A note on the overall study: The costimulatory receptor OX40 (CD134) was targeted by ivuxolimab, a fully human IgG2 agonistic monoclonal antibody. Intravenous ivuxolimab was administered to patients every 2 weeks at six dose levels: 0.01, 0.1, 0.3, 1.5, 3 and 10 mg/kg. Of the roughly 52 dose-escalation patients, hepatocellular carcinoma was present in around 19, melanoma in around 15, renal cell carcinoma in 9 and head and neck cancer in 9. The dose-escalation cohort was 80% to 90% male with a mean age of around 64 years, ranging from roughly 20 to 80. Prior anti-PD-1, anti-PD-L1 or anti-CTLA-4 therapy was permitted, and checkpoint inhibitors had been received by roughly two fifths of dose-escalation patients. Partial responses occurred in three dose-escalation patients: two with cutaneous melanoma and one with hepatocellular carcinoma. The purpose of peripheral TCRbeta sequencing was to test whether ivuxolimab changed TCR sequence diversity and led to clonal T-cell expansion. The paper covers the monotherapy dose-escalation part of the phase I ivuxolimab trial, which included N of about 50 patients. Study-wide conclusions, independent of this receptor: Low levels of normalized T-cell clonal expansion were also seen in some patients who did not respond. Clonal expansion of both CD4+ and CD8+ blood T cells was observed from baseline to week 6 at doses 0.1 to 3.0 mg/kg. In the 0.1-3.0 mg/kg groups, partial responders were among the patients with the lowest normalized peripheral clonal expansion, particularly in CD8+ T cells. After ivuxolimab, expanded clones were on average more numerous among CD8+ T cells than among CD4+ T cells. The antigen specificity of the clonally expanded peripheral T cells was not determined.

Patients with autoimmune disease history or receiving systemic immunosuppression were excluded from the trial. Peripheral blood for TCR sequencing was collected from all dose cohorts at baseline, on cycle 4 day 1, and on cycle 7 day 1. The samples were taken from a phase I, first-in-human, multicenter, open-label dose-escalation trial of ivuxolimab. Adults with locally advanced or metastatic head and neck squamous cell, hepatocellular, melanoma or renal cell carcinoma were enrolled in the trial. Before TCR sequencing, CD4+ T cells and CD8+ T cells were sorted from peripheral blood as separate populations. V is trimmed back by 5 bases and J by 2 bases, and the junction contains 6 bases that no gene match accounts for. The germline V gene gives CDR1 as SGHVS and CDR2 as FQNEAQ. Reading from cysteine to phenylalanine, the CDR3 counts 15 amino acids. Of the read, only the CDR3 DNA is kept; its 45 bases are in frame from base 1.

Sequencing used CD4+ or CD8+ T cells sorted from blood, obtained in a trial of the OX40 agonist ivuxolimab. The sequence was obtained from an adult with an advanced solid tumor such as melanoma, head and neck, liver or kidney cancer. The chain employs TRBV7-8 and TRBJ1-2; 9 middle bases align to TRBD1. The nucleotide sequence reads TGTGCCAGCAGCACGGACAGGGGAATCAACTATGGCTACACCTTC. Translation gives CASSTDRGINYGYTF.